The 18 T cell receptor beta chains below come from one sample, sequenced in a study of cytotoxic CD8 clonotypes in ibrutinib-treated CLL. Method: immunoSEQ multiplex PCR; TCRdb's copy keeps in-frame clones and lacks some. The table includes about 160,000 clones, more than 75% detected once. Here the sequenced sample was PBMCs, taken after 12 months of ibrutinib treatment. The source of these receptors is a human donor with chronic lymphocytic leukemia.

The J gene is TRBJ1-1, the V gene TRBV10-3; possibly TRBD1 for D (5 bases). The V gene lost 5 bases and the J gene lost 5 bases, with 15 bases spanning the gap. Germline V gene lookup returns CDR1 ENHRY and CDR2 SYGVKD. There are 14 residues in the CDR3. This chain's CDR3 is CAISQPGGKTEAFF. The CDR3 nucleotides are TGTGCCATCAGTCAACCGGGGGGAAAGACTGAAGCTTTCTTT.

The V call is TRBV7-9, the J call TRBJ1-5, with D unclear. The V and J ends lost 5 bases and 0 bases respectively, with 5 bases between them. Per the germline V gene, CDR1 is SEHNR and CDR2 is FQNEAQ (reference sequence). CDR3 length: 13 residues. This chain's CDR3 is CASSLDSNQPQHF. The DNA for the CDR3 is TGTGCCAGCAGCCTAGATAGCAATCAGCCCCAGCATTTT. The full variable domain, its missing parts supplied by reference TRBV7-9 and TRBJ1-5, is DTGVSQNPRHKITKRGQNVTFRCDPISEHNRLYWYRQTLGQGPEFLTYFQNEAQLEKSRLLSDRFSAERPKGSFSTLEIQRTEQGDSAMYLCASSLDSNQPQHFGDGTRLSIL.

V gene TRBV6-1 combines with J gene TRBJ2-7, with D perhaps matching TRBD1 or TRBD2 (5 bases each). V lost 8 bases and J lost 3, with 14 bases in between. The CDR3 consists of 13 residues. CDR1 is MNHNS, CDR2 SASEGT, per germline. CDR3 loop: CASGSGTDYEQYF. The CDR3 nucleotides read TGTGCCAGCGGCTCCGGGACGGACTACGAGCAGTACTTC.

The CDR3 loop reads CASSARSNQPQHF. CDR3 coding DNA: TGTGCCAGCAGTGCCAGGTCAAATCAGCCCCAGCATTTT. The gene calls are TRBV6-1 and TRBJ1-5; D is unclear. The CDR3 has 13 residues. Trimming took off 4 bases at V and 4 bases at J, with 8 bases between the two ends. CDR1 MNHNS and CDR2 SASEGT come from the germline V gene.

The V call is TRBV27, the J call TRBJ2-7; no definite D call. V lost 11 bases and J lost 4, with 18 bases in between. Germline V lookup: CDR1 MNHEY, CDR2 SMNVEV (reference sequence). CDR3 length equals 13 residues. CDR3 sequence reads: CAVGDGQNYEQYF. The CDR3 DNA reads TGTGCCGTTGGGGATGGGCAGAATTACGAGCAGTACTTC.

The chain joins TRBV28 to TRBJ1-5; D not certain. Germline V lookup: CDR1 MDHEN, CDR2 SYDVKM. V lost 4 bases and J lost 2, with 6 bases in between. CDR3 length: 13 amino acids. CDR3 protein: CASSSRGNQPQHF. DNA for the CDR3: TGTGCCAGCAGTTCGAGGGGCAATCAGCCCCAGCATTTT.

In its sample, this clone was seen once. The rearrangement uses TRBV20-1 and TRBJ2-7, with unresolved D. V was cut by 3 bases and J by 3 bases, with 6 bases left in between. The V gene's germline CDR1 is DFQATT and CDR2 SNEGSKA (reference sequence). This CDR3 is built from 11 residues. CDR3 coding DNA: TGCAGTGCTAGCCTGAACTACGAGCAGTACTTC. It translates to CSASLNYEQYF.

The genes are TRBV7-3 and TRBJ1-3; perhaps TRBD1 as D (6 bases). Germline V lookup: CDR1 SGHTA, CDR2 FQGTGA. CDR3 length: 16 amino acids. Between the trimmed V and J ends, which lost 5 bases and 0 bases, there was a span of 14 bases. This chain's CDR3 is CASSPQGTNSGNTIYF. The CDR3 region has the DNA TGTGCCAGCAGCCCCCAGGGGACAAACTCTGGAAACACCATATATTTT.

The CDR3: CASSLSFYEQYF. The CDR3 DNA reads as TGTGCCAGCAGTTTATCCTTCTACGAGCAGTACTTC. V and J are TRBV28 and TRBJ2-7; the D is unclear. Germline V CDR1 and CDR2: MDHEN, SYDVKM. V was trimmed by 1 base and J by 3 bases, leaving 4 bases between them. CDR3 length: 12 amino acids.

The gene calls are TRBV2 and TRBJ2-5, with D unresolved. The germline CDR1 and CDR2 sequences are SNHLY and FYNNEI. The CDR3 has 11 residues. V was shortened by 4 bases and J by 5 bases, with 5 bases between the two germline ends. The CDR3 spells CASSAPETQYF. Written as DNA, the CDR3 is TGTGCCAGCAGTGCCCCGGAGACCCAGTACTTC.

CDR3 DNA: TGTGCCAGTAGTTGGGCACAGGGGGCTGGTCAGCCCCAGCATTTT. Encoded protein: CASSWAQGAGQPQHF. V is TRBV19 and J is TRBJ1-5; TRBD1 matches at 9 bases. Trimming took 5 bases from V and 6 from J; bases not matched to a gene: 8. The length of the CDR3 is 15 residues. Per germline, CDR1 LNHDA and CDR2 SQIVND (reference sequence).

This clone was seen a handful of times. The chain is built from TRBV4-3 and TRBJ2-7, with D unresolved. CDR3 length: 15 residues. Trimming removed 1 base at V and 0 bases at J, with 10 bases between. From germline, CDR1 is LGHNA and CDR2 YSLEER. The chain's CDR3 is CASSQVAATSYEQYF. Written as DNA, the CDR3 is TGCGCCAGCAGCCAAGTGGCGGCCACCTCCTACGAGCAGTACTTC.

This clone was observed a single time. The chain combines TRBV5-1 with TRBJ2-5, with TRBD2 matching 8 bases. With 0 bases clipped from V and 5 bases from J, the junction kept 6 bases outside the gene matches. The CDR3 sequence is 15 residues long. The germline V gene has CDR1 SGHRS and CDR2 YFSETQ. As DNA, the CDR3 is TGCGCCAGCAGCTTGGCGGGGGGGCGAGCGGAGACCCAGTACTTC. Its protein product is CASSLAGGRAETQYF.

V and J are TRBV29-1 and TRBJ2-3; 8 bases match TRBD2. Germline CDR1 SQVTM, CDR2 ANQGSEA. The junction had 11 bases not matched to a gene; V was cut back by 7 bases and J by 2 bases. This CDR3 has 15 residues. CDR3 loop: CSAPLLADVTDTQYF. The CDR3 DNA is TGCAGCGCCCCGCTACTAGCGGACGTCACAGATACGCAGTATTTT.

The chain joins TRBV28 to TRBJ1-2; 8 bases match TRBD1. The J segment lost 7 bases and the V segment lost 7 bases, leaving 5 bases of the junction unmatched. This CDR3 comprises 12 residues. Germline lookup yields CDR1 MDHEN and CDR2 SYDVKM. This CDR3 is CASKQGGAGYTF. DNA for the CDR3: TGTGCCAGCAAACAGGGGGGTGCTGGCTACACCTTC.

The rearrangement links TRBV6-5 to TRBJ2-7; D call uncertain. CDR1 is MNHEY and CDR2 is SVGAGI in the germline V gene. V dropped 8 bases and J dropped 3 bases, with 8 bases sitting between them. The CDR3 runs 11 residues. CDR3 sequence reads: CASLSGYEQYF. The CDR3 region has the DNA TGTGCCAGCCTAAGTGGCTACGAGCAGTACTTC.

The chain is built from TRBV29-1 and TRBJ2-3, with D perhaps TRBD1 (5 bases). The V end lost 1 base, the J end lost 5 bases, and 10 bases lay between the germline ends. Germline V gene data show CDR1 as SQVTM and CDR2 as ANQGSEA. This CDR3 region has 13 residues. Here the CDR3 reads CSVEGQGIDTQYF. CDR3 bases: TGCAGCGTTGAAGGGCAGGGAATAGATACGCAGTATTTT.

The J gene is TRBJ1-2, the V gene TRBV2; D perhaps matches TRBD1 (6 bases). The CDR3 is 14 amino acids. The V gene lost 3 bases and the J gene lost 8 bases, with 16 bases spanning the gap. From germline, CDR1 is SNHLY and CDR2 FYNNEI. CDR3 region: CASSDVQGRRGYTF. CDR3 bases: TGTGCCAGCAGTGACGTACAGGGACGACGAGGCTACACCTTC. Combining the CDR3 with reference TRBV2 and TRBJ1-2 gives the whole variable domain EPEVTQTPSHQVTQMGQEVILRCVPISNHLYFYWYRQILGQKVEFLVSFYNNEISEKSEIFDDQFSVERPDGSNFTLKIRSTKLEDSAMYFCASSDVQGRRGYTFGSGTRLTVV.